Listed here is a single T cell receptor beta chain. Antigen unknown. Assay: immunoSEQ multiplex PCR; the TCRdb copy retains only in-frame clones and omits some. Among 150,000 to 180,000 clones, about 88% were seen once, and the ten largest hold more than 20%. CDR1 is LNHDA, CDR2 SQIVND, per germline (reference sequence). The CDR3 is made up of 15 amino acids. Unmatched junction bases numbered 5, after V lost 6 bases and J lost 3 bases. The source of the sample is a study of cytomegalovirus exposure and HLA in healthy donors. Study-wide findings and caveats: A classifier reportedly called cytomegalovirus status with high sensitivity and specificity.

The chain recombines TRBV19 with TRBJ2-7; 13 bases line up with TRBD2. The clonotype comes from a man in his late teens or twenties in good health and CMV-seropositive. The sequencing input was PBMCs. CDR3 sequence: CASRAGTSGNYEQYF. The CDR3 nucleotides read TGTGCCAGTAGAGCCGGGACTAGCGGGAACTACGAGCAGTACTTC. Supplemented by reference TRBV19 and TRBJ2-7, the full variable domain reads DGGITQSPKYLFRKEGQNVTLSCEQNLNHDAMYWYRQDPGQGLRLIYYSQIVNDFQKGDIAEGYSVSREKKESFPLTVTSAQKNPTAFYLCASRAGTSGNYEQYFGPGTRLTVT.